This T cell receptor beta chain was documented in a study of low-dose radiotherapy and immunotherapy resistance in tumors. At the level of the study: Patients were treated with intravenous nivolumab at 240 mg every two weeks and were also dosed with ipilimumab at 1 mg/kg every six weeks. The drug cyclophosphamide was given into a vein at 200 mg/m2 every two weeks, one day before radiation and immunotherapy.

Stated time point: before trial treatment. It was nivolumab, ipilimumab, aspirin, low-dose cyclophosphamide and low-dose radiotherapy that donors received. The patients who were eligible all carried advanced solid tumors that lacked tumor-infiltrating lymphocytes, meaning the tumors were TIL-negative. Covering alpha and beta chains, TRAV- and TRBV-specific primers were used for the first-strand cDNA. The authors amplified TCRs for about 20 PCR cycles with a constant-region primer and a V-primer adapter. MiXCR was run by TCRdb on the reads, yielding one entry per CDR3 protein. Counted here are tens of thousands of distinct CDR3 sequences, just under 9.5% occurring once; the ten biggest clones make up around 0.97%. At least ten counts were recorded for this clonotype. Germline V lookup: CDR1 LGHDT, CDR2 YNNKEL (reference sequence). J lost 2 bases, V lost 1 base, and 11 bases had no gene match. The CDR3 length is 19 residues.

This TCR was sampled from a male donor with prostate cancer. The sample was PBMCs, taken before treatment. This chain uses TRBV3-1 with TRBJ1-5; 10 nucleotides agree with TRBD1. The chain's CDR3 is CASSQVGGTGEMGNQPQHF. CDR3 sequence (DNA): TGTGCCAGCAGCCAAGTTGGAGGGACAGGGGAGATGGGCAATCAGCCCCAGCATTTT. Full variable domain (rest looked up from reference TRBV3-1 and TRBJ1-5): DTAVSQTPKYLVTQMGNDKSIKCEQNLGHDTMYWYKQDSKKFLKIMFSYNNKELIINETVPNRFSPKSPDKAHLNLHINSLELGDSAVYFCASSQVGGTGEMGNQPQHFGDGTRLSIL.